Detailed here is one T cell receptor (beta chain). This specimen comes from a study of blood T cells in healthy people across ages. Primers used in a second PCR of about 7 to 12 cycles were a sample-barcoded 5' primer and a J-beta primer mix. One entry per CDR3 protein, called by TCRdb with MiXCR from the 5' RACE reads. The sample has over 300,000 distinct CDR3 sequences, about half seen once. Germline V gene sequence: CDR1 SQVTM, CDR2 ANQGSEA. The CDR3 length is 15 residues. The V gene lost 0 bases and the J gene lost 0 bases, with 9 bases spanning the gap. Sequenced: blood. The chain combines TRBV29-1 with TRBJ2-1, with D unclear. The sequence came from a man aged 55 to 70 in good health. As DNA, the CDR3 is TGCAGCGTTGAAGAAACCAGGAGCTCCTACAATGAGCAGTTCTTC. It specifies CSVEETRSSYNEQFF.